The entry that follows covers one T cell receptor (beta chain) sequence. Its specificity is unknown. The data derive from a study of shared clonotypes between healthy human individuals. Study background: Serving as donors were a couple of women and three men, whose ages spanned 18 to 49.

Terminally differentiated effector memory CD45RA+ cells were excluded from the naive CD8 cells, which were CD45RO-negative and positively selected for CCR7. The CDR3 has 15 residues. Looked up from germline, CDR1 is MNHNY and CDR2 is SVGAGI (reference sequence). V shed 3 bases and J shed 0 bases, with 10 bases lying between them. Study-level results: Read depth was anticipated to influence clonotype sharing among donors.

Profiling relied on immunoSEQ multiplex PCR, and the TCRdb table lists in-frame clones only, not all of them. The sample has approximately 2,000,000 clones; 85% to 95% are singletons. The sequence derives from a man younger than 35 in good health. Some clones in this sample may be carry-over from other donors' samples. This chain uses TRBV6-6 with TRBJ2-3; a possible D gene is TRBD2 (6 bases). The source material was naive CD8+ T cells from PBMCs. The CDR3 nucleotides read TGTGCCAGCAGTTATCTAGCGACTAGCACAGATACGCAGTATTTT. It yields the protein CASSYLATSTDTQYF.